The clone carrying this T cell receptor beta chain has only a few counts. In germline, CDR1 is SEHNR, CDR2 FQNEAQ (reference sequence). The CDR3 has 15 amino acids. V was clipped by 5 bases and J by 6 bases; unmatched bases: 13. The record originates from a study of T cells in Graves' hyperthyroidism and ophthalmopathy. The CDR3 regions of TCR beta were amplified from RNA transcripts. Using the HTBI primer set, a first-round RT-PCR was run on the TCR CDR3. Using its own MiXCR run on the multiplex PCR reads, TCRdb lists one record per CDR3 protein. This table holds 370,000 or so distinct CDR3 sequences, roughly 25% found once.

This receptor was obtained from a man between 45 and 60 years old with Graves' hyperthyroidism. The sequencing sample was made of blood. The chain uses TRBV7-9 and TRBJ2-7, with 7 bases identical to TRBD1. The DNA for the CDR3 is TGTGCCAGCAGCACAGAGACAGGGCGCGTTCTCGAGCAGTACTTC. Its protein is CASSTETGRVLEQYF.